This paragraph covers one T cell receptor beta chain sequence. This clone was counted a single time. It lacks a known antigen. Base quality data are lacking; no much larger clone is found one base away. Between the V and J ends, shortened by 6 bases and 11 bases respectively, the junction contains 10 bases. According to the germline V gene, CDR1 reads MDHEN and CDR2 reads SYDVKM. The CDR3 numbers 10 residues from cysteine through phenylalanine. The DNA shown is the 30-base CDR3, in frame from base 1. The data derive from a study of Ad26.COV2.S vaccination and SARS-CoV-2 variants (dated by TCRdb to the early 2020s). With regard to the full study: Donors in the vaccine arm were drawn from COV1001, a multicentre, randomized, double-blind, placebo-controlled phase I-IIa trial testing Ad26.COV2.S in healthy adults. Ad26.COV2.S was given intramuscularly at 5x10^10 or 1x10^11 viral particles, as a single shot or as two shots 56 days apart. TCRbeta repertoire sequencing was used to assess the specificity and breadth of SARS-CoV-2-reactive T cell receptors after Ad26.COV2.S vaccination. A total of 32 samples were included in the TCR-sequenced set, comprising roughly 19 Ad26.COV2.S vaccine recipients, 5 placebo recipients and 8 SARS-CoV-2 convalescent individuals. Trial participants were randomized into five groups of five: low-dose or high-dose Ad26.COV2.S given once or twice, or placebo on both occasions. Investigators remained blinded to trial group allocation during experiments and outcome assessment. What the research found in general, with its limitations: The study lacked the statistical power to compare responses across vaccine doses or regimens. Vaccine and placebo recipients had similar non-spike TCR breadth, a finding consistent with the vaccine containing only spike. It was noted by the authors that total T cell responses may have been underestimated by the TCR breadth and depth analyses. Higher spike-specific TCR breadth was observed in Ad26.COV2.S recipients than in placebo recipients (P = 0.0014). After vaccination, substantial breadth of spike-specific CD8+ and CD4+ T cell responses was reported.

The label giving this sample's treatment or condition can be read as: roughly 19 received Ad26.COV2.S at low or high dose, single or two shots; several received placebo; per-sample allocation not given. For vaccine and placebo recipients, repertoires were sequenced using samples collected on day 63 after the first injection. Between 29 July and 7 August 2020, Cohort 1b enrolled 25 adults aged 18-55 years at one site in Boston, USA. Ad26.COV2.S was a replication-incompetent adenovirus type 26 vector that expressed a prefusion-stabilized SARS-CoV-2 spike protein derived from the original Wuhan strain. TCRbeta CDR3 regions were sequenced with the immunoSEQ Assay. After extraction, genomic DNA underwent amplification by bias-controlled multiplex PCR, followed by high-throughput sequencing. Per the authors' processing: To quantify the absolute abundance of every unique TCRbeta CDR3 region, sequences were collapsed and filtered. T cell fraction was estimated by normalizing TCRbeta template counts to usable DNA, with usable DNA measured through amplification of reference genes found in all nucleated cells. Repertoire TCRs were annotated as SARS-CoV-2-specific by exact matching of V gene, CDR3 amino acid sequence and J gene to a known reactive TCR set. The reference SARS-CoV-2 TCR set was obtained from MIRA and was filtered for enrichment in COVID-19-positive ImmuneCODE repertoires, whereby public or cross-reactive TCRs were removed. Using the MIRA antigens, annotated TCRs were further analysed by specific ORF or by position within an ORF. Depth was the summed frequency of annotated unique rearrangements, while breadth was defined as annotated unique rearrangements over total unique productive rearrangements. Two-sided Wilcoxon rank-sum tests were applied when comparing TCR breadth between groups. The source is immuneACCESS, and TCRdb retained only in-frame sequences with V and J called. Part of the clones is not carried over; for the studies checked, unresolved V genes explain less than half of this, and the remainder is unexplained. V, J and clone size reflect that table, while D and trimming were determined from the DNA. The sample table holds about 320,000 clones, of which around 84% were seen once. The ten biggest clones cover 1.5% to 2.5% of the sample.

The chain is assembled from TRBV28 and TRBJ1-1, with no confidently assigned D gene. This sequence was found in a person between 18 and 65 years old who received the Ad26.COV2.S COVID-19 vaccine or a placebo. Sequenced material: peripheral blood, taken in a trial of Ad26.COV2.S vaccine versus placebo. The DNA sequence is TGTGCCAGCAGCTACGGGGAGGCTTTCTTT. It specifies CASSYGEAFF.